These T cell receptor beta chains were read from a single sample in a study of T cell repertoires in cytomegalovirus infection. Via MiXCR, TCRdb re-called the reads, giving one row per CDR3 protein. The profile shows approximately 200,000 distinct CDR3 sequences, under 30% of them singletons. The sample consisted of PBMCs. These receptors were taken from a human donor in good health (CMV status not recorded). Some clones in this sample may be carry-over from other donors' samples. The CDR3 runs from the conserved cysteine through the conserved F or W. Each record gives: D gene, CDR3 length, clone size, V gene, CDR3 protein. D genes are given only for firm matches. Clone size is stated in some rows and not others, as once, few, many or a class when expanded.

D gene: -; CDR3 length: 13; clone size: -; V gene: TRBV7-3; CDR3 protein: CASSETVSQPQHF
D gene: -; CDR3 length: 12; clone size: -; V gene: TRBV2; CDR3 protein: CASSDLGDTQYF
D gene: TRBD1; CDR3 length: 14; clone size: once; V gene: TRBV27; CDR3 protein: CASSSRTGDYEQYF
D gene: -; CDR3 length: 14; clone size: few; V gene: TRBV3-1; CDR3 protein: CASSQGLANNEQFF
D gene: -; CDR3 length: 15; clone size: many; V gene: TRBV12-3/TRBV12-4; CDR3 protein: CASRTGGSSNQPQHF
D gene: TRBD2; CDR3 length: 18; clone size: once; V gene: TRBV4-2; CDR3 protein: CASSQEASGGEGTGELFF
D gene: -; CDR3 length: 16; clone size: -; V gene: TRBV7-6; CDR3 protein: CASSLVRQGSTGELFF
D gene: -; CDR3 length: 17; clone size: few; V gene: TRBV5-1; CDR3 protein: CASSSRAASSGANVLTF
D gene: TRBD1; CDR3 length: 16; clone size: few; V gene: TRBV19; CDR3 protein: CASSSLRDRANQPQHF
D gene: -; CDR3 length: 14; clone size: few; V gene: TRBV11-2; CDR3 protein: CASSLSPSKNIQYF
D gene: -; CDR3 length: 13; clone size: -; V gene: TRBV30; CDR3 protein: CAWRPKGQETQYF
D gene: TRBD1; CDR3 length: 13; clone size: few; V gene: TRBV6-1; CDR3 protein: CASSGDRRQPQHF
D gene: -; CDR3 length: 11; clone size: -; V gene: TRBV20-1; CDR3 protein: CSVRTVEAQYF
D gene: -; CDR3 length: 15; clone size: -; V gene: TRBV7-2; CDR3 protein: CASSRAALSGDTQYF
D gene: -; CDR3 length: 15; clone size: many; V gene: TRBV19; CDR3 protein: CASSISEEPYNEQFF
D gene: -; CDR3 length: 13; clone size: few; V gene: TRBV2; CDR3 protein: CASVGMSGNTIYF
D gene: TRBD1; CDR3 length: 15; clone size: few; V gene: TRBV7-9; CDR3 protein: CASSITGTVNEKLFF
D gene: TRBD2; CDR3 length: 15; clone size: -; V gene: TRBV11-3; CDR3 protein: CASSLSAGRGETQYF
D gene: -; CDR3 length: 17; clone size: few; V gene: TRBV7-8; CDR3 protein: CASSLRGRGWSTDTQYF
D gene: -; CDR3 length: 14; clone size: -; V gene: TRBV7-9; CDR3 protein: CASSLGAMNTEAFF
D gene: -; CDR3 length: 14; clone size: few; V gene: TRBV14; CDR3 protein: CASSQEAGPYGYTF
D gene: -; CDR3 length: 14; clone size: many; V gene: TRBV7-2; CDR3 protein: CASSLRGSNTEAFF
D gene: TRBD2; CDR3 length: 17; clone size: few; V gene: TRBV7-3; CDR3 protein: CASSSGTSGGSYNEQFF
D gene: -; CDR3 length: 15; clone size: many; V gene: TRBV7-2; CDR3 protein: CASSPQGAGRETQYF
D gene: -; CDR3 length: 14; clone size: once; V gene: TRBV6-6; CDR3 protein: CASSAPREGYEQYF
D gene: -; CDR3 length: 13; clone size: -; V gene: TRBV29-1; CDR3 protein: CSADPDRGTEAFF
D gene: TRBD1; CDR3 length: 16; clone size: few; V gene: TRBV28; CDR3 protein: CASRDRGTGAGNTIYF
D gene: -; CDR3 length: 13; clone size: few; V gene: TRBV25-1; CDR3 protein: CASSESGVGELFF
D gene: -; CDR3 length: 11; clone size: few; V gene: TRBV29-1; CDR3 protein: CSVGDGEKLFF
D gene: TRBD1; CDR3 length: 13; clone size: -; V gene: TRBV29-1; CDR3 protein: CSVEEGTGGRAFF
D gene: -; CDR3 length: 13; clone size: -; V gene: TRBV29-1; CDR3 protein: CSVGEGENTEAFF